This TCR beta chain is from a study of blood T cell repertoires in COVID-19. This clone was seen a handful of times. Libraries were prepared by immunoSEQ multiplex PCR; TCRdb keeps only in-frame clonotypes and omits some of them. Of approximately 200,000 clones in the sample, around 79% are singletons; the top ten hold over 5%. Per germline, CDR1 MDHEN and CDR2 SYDVKM. The CDR3 sequence is 14 residues long. Trimming removed 6 bases from V and 0 bases from J, with 8 bases in between. The clonotype was recovered from a woman aged 40 to 50 with COVID-19, enrolled during active disease. The specimen sequenced was peripheral blood. This chain joins TRBV28 and TRBJ2-2; tentatively, D is TRBD2 (5 bases). This CDR3 is CASSTGTNTGELFF. CDR3 coding DNA: TGTGCCAGCAGCACCGGGACGAACACCGGGGAGCTGTTTTTT. The full variable domain, in which reference TRBV28 and TRBJ2-2 provide the parts outside the CDR3, is DVKVTQSSRYLVKRTGEKVFLECVQDMDHENMFWYRQDPGLGLRLIYFSYDVKMKEKGDIPEGYSVSREKKERFSLILESASTNQTSMYLCASSTGTNTGELFFGEGSRLTVL.